The present T cell receptor (beta chain) was sequenced within a study of T cell repertoires in cytomegalovirus infection. Findings and caveats of the study: In two of eight donors, the top clonotype was HLA-C-restricted CMV-specific. Summed public TCR beta family frequency identified CMV carriers bearing the relevant HLA.

Via MiXCR, TCRdb re-called the reads, giving one row per CDR3 protein. The sample yields hundreds of thousands of distinct CDR3 sequences, about a third seen once. The ends lost 5 bases at V and 9 bases at J; junction bases unmatched: 7. The CDR3 runs to 13 residues. Germline V gene lookup returns CDR1 SGHTA and CDR2 FQGNSA. As concerns this clonotype: Its antigen is unidentified.

This sequence originates from a human donor in good health (CMV status not recorded). Some clones in this sample may be carry-over from other donors' samples. Sequencing was done on a sample of PBMCs. The chain joins TRBV7-2 to TRBJ1-2; 9 nucleotides align to TRBD1. The CDR3 sequence: CASSLDRGNRYTF. CDR3 bases: TGTGCCAGCAGCCTCGACAGGGGGAATCGCTACACCTTC.